This T cell receptor beta chain appears in the sequencing data of a study of cytomegalovirus exposure and HLA in healthy donors. Overall study: Genotyping of roughly 400 donors showed that around 85% belonged to the Caucasian-associated ancestry cluster.

Findings of the study overall: In a later analysis, an Asian-associated ancestry cluster reportedly showed fewer N-insertions than the 666-donor mean. Trimming of TCR beta V- and J-genes showed a link, identified in a later analysis, to a missense DCLRE1C variant.

With regard to this clone: Antigen specificity is unknown.

The PCR was carried out with 60 Vbeta primers and 13 Jbeta primers. Sequenced by immunoSEQ multiplex PCR; TCRdb stores in-frame clones only, minus some. The repertoire includes some 200,000 clones, over 65% of them detected once, and 0.55% to 0.75% sits in the top ten. The CDR3 is 13 amino acids. The germline CDR1 and CDR2 sequences are SGHVS and FQNEAQ. With 8 bases removed from V and 0 bases from J, the gap between germline ends came to 11 bases. The sample was PBMCs. The source of this sequence is a man younger than 35 in good health and CMV-seronegative. The chain links TRBV7-8 to TRBJ2-7; D perhaps matches TRBD2 (6 bases). The chain's CDR3 is CASLEGSSYEQYF. The CDR3 region has the DNA TGTGCCAGCCTGGAGGGTTCCTCCTACGAGCAGTACTTC. Full variable domain (outside the CDR3, taken from reference TRBV7-8 and TRBJ2-7): GAGVSQSPRYKVAKRGQDVALRCDPISGHVSLFWYQQALGQGPEFLTYFQNEAQLDKSGLPSDRFFAERPEGSVSTLKIQRTQQEDSAVYLCASLEGSSYEQYFGPGTRLTVT.